This TCR beta chain was found in a study of T cell responses to AZD1222 COVID-19 vaccine. Findings and limits, study-wide: Donors were mostly white British, more females; clonal diversity possibly underestimated.

The assay was immunoSEQ multiplex PCR, and TCRdb's table has in-frame clones only and misses some. The data hold 50,000 to 65,000 clones, with 70% to 90% observed a single time. A remark on this clone: What it binds is unknown.

CDR3 length: 13 residues. Per the germline V gene, CDR1 is SNHLY and CDR2 is FYNNEI. The V and J ends lost 7 bases and 4 bases respectively, with 11 bases between them. The chain is built from TRBV2 and TRBJ1-5, with D unclear. This sequence originates from an adult in good health. The source was peripheral blood, collected on day 0 of AZD1222 vaccination. CDR3: CASIRQLNQPQHF. As DNA, the CDR3 is TGTGCCAGCATTAGGCAGTTAAATCAGCCCCAGCATTTT.